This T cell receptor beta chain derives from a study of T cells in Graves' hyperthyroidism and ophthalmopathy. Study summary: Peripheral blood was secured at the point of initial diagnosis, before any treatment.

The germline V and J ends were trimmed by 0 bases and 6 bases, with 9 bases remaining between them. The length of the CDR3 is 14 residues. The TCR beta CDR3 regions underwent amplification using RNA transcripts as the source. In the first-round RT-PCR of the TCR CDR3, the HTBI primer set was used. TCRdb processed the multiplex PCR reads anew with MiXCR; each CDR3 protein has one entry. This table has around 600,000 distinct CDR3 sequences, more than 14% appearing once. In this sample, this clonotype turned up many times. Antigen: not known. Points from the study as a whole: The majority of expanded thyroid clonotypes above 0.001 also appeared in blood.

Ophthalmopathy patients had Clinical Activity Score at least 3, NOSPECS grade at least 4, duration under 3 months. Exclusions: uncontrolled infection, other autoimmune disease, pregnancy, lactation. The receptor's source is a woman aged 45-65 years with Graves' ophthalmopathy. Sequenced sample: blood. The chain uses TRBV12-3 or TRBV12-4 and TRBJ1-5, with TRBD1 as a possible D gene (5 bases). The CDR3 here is CASSLARDAQPQHF. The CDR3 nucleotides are TGTGCCAGCAGTTTAGCACGGGACGCTCAGCCCCAGCATTTT.